These 25 T cell receptor beta chains were all obtained from the same sample, sequenced in a study of shared T cell receptors in the human thymus. Assay: immunoSEQ multiplex PCR; the TCRdb copy retains only in-frame clones and omits some. Found here are approximately 730,000 clones, approximately 85% of them singletons; the top ten hold more than 0.01%. The same data also contributed to another study, on human thymus T cells.

Material: thymocytes. All receptors derive from a girl younger than two with a congenital heart defect.

The gene calls are TRBV5-1 and TRBJ2-6, with D unclear. The CDR3 extends over 17 amino acids. Trimming removed 3 bases at V and 0 bases at J, with 13 bases between. Per the germline V gene, CDR1 is SGHRS and CDR2 is YFSETQ. CDR3 coding DNA: TGCGCCAGCAGCTCGACAAGAAAAGCCTCTGGGGCCAACGTCCTGACTTTC. Translating it yields CASSSTRKASGANVLTF.

This clone has only a few counts. The chain joins TRBV2 to TRBJ2-1, with 10 bases matching TRBD2. Trimming cost V 3 bases and J 4 bases; bases outside gene matches: 15. This CDR3 is built from 19 residues. Germline V CDR1 and CDR2: SNHLY, FYNNEI. CDR3 in DNA: TGTGCCAGCAGTGAGAGGTCAGGGGCTAGCGGGGGCCTATACAATGAGCAGTTCTTC. Encoded protein: CASSERSGASGGLYNEQFF.

This clone was counted a single time. The CDR3 DNA is TGTGCCAGCAGCGCCCCCTTTTTAACAGGAGACTATGGCTACACCTTC. Amino acids: CASSAPFLTGDYGYTF. This rearrangement joins TRBV9 to TRBJ1-2; perhaps TRBD1 as D (5 bases). The CDR3 consists of 16 residues. Between the trimmed V and J ends, which lost 3 bases and 3 bases, there was a span of 18 bases. CDR1 and CDR2 from the germline V gene are SGDLS and YYNGEE.

This clone is a singleton in its sample. This rearrangement joins TRBV14 to TRBJ1-2, with 8 bases lining up with TRBD1. The CDR3 extends over 13 amino acids. CDR1 and CDR2 from the germline V gene are SGHDN and FVKESK. Trimming removed 10 bases from V and 3 bases from J; junction bases left unmatched: 7. This CDR3 is CATHPTGDYGYTF. CDR3 sequence (DNA): TGTGCCACCCATCCGACAGGGGACTATGGCTACACCTTC.

The chain combines TRBV28 with TRBJ2-1; 12 bases agree with TRBD2. The germline V gene encodes CDR1 MDHEN and CDR2 SYDVKM. V shed 3 bases, J shed 6 bases, and the junction held 3 bases outside the gene matches. The CDR3 loop spans 15 amino acids. CDR3 sequence: CASSFRGLAGNEQFF. CDR3 in DNA: TGTGCCAGCAGTTTTAGGGGACTAGCGGGCAATGAGCAGTTCTTC.

A single count supports this clone. The chain recombines TRBV6-5 with TRBJ1-5; 7 bases are shared with TRBD1. The germline V gene encodes CDR1 MNHEY and CDR2 SVGAGI. Unmatched junction bases numbered 5, after V lost 2 bases and J lost 10 bases. The CDR3 sequence is 13 residues long. This CDR3 reads CASSYGWDSPQHF. Written as DNA, the CDR3 is TGTGCCAGCAGTTACGGTTGGGACAGTCCCCAGCATTTT.

The chain combines TRBV10-3 with TRBJ1-1, with no clear D. This CDR3 is built from 13 residues. Germline CDR1 ENHRY, CDR2 SYGVKD. V was trimmed by 6 bases and J by 3 bases, leaving 11 bases between them. In DNA, the CDR3 is TGTGCCATCAGGGAGGACTGCTACACTGAAGCTTTCTTT. Translation: CAIREDCYTEAFF.

The chain uses TRBV27 and TRBJ1-1; tentatively, D is TRBD1 (5 bases). The germline V gene encodes CDR1 MNHEY and CDR2 SMNVEV (reference sequence). Trimming removed 2 bases from V and 3 bases from J, with 7 bases in between. This CDR3 region has 13 residues. CDR3 protein: CASSLLGHTEAFF. The CDR3 nucleotides are TGTGCCAGCAGTTTACTGGGGCACACTGAAGCTTTCTTT.

Here the CDR3 DNA reads TGCGCCAGCAGCTCCCGGACTGCGAGGCAGTACTTC. Translating it yields CASSSRTARQYF. The V and J genes are TRBV5-1 and TRBJ2-7; D is perhaps TRBD2 (5 bases). The CDR3 loop spans 12 amino acids. Germline-derived CDR1 and CDR2 are SGHRS and YFSETQ. With 3 bases removed from V and 9 bases from J, the gap between germline ends came to 13 bases.

The chain has TRBV28 and TRBJ2-7; D gene unclear. Germline CDR1 reads MDHEN; CDR2 reads SYDVKM. This CDR3 is 13 amino acids long. V lost 6 bases and J lost 2, with 11 bases in between. The CDR3 bases are TGTGCCAGCAGACAGCTGCCCCCCTACGAGCAGTACTTC. It translates to CASRQLPPYEQYF.

This clone appeared a single time. The chain recombines TRBV4-3 with TRBJ1-1, with D perhaps matching TRBD1 (6 bases). Per the germline V gene, CDR1 is LGHNA and CDR2 is YSLEER. V lost 2 bases to trimming and J lost 4 bases, with 11 bases between them. CDR3 size: 14 residues. Here the CDR3 DNA reads TGCGCCAGCAGCCAAACGGGACAAGGCACTGAAGCTTTCTTT. It codes for CASSQTGQGTEAFF.

V gene TRBV6-1 combines with J gene TRBJ1-5; unclear D gene. Germline V lookup: CDR1 MNHNS, CDR2 SASEGT. The V gene lost 0 bases and the J gene lost 2 bases, with 14 bases spanning the gap. CDR3 size: 17 residues. CDR3 amino acids: CASSEAGKGSGNQPQHF. The CDR3 bases are TGTGCCAGCAGTGAAGCGGGAAAGGGTAGCGGCAATCAGCCCCAGCATTTT.

The rearrangement links TRBV7-2 to TRBJ1-1, with a weak D call TRBD1 (6 bases). Germline V gene lookup returns CDR1 SGHTA and CDR2 FQGNSA. Trimming removed 3 bases from V and 6 bases from J, with 8 bases in between. The CDR3 sequence is 12 residues long. The CDR3 region is CASSLDSPEAFF. CDR3 DNA sequence: TGTGCCAGCAGCTTGGACAGCCCTGAAGCTTTCTTT.

CDR3 nucleotides: TGTGCCAGCACCCCTCCCGGGACACCAAAAGAGACCCAGTACTTC. It translates to CASTPPGTPKETQYF. The chain uses TRBV5-4 and TRBJ2-5; tentative D call: TRBD1 (6 bases). CDR3 length equals 15 residues. CDR1 is SGHNT and CDR2 is YYREEE in the germline V gene (reference sequence). V was shortened by 6 bases and J by 3 bases, with 18 bases between the two germline ends.

The chain uses TRBV4-2 and TRBJ2-7; tentative D call: TRBD2 (7 bases). CDR3 size: 16 residues. CDR1 and CDR2 (germline): LGHNA, YNFKEQ. V lost 4 bases and J lost 0, with 16 bases in between. In DNA form, the CDR3 reads TGTGCCAGCAGCCCTCATAACGGGGGGCCCTCCTACGAGCAGTACTTC. Translation: CASSPHNGGPSYEQYF.

The V gene is TRBV25-1, the J gene TRBJ1-2; the match to TRBD1 covers 7 bases. The CDR3 has 13 amino acids. With V trimmed by 1 base and J by 6 bases, 2 bases remained unmatched. In germline, CDR1 is MGHDK, CDR2 SYGVNS. The CDR3 here is CASSELGGDGYTF. CDR3 DNA: TGTGCCAGCAGTGAATTAGGGGGCGATGGCTACACCTTC.

The chain couples TRBV7-3 to TRBJ2-7, with 10 nucleotides matching TRBD1. Germline values: CDR1 SGHTA, CDR2 FQGTGA. Trimming removed 3 bases from V and 6 bases from J; junction bases left unmatched: 5. This CDR3 contains 14 residues. As DNA, the CDR3 is TGTGCCAGCAGCTTGGCGACAGGGGGCGGCGAGCAGTACTTC. It codes for CASSLATGGGEQYF.

CDR3 protein: CASSAGPSGGASEQFF. CDR3 DNA: TGTGCCAGCAGCGCCGGCCCTAGCGGGGGGGCCTCTGAGCAGTTCTTC. This sequence joins TRBV5-4 and TRBJ2-1; 12 bases map to TRBD2. Germline V gene lookup returns CDR1 SGHNT and CDR2 YYREEE (reference sequence). This CDR3 is 16 amino acids long. V shed 4 bases and J 9 bases; nucleotides not matched to a gene: 11. The entire variable domain, with the rest obtained from reference TRBV5-4 and TRBJ2-1, is as follows: ETGVTQSPTHLIKTRGQQVTLRCSSQSGHNTVSWYQQALGQGPQFIFQYYREEENGRGNFPPRFSGLQFPNYSSELNVNALELDDSALYLCASSAGPSGGASEQFFGPGTRLTVL.

The chain joins TRBV7-3 to TRBJ1-2, with TRBD1 matching 7 bases. This CDR3 has 13 amino acids. V was clipped by 5 bases and J by 2 bases; unmatched bases: 2. Germline V gives CDR1 SGHTA, CDR2 FQGTGA. The chain's CDR3 is CASSLGQNYGYTF. The CDR3 DNA follows: TGTGCCAGCAGCCTGGGACAGAACTATGGCTACACCTTC. Looking up the rest from reference TRBV7-3 and TRBJ1-2 gives the full variable domain: GAGVSQTPSNKVTEKGKYVELRCDPISGHTALYWYRQSLGQGPEFLIYFQGTGAADDSGLPNDRFFAVRPEGSVSTLKIQRTERGDSAVYLCASSLGQNYGYTFGSGTRLTVV.

The table lists this clone with a few counts. The chain carries TRBV2 and TRBJ2-7; 10 bases map to TRBD1. The V gene's germline CDR1 is SNHLY and CDR2 FYNNEI. J was trimmed by 2 bases and V by 5 bases; bases with no gene match: 24. This CDR3 has 21 amino acids. The CDR3 sequence is CASSTKGWTGGRILTPYEQYF. The CDR3 nucleotides are TGTGCCAGCAGTACCAAAGGATGGACAGGGGGACGGATACTAACACCCTACGAGCAGTACTTC. Complete variable domain (other parts from reference TRBV2 and TRBJ2-7): EPEVTQTPSHQVTQMGQEVILRCVPISNHLYFYWYRQILGQKVEFLVSFYNNEISEKSEIFDDQFSVERPDGSNFTLKIRSTKLEDSAMYFCASSTKGWTGGRILTPYEQYFGPGTRLTVT.

This chain uses TRBV5-6 with TRBJ1-4; unclear D gene. Per the germline V gene, CDR1 is SGHDT and CDR2 is YYEEEE. The germline V and J ends were trimmed by 5 bases and 7 bases, with 9 bases remaining between them. The CDR3 runs 12 residues. The CDR3: CASSYNSEKLFF. The CDR3 DNA follows: TGTGCCAGCAGTTATAACAGTGAAAAACTGTTTTTT.

This chain joins TRBV5-6 and TRBJ2-5; D call uncertain. CDR1 and CDR2 from the germline V gene are SGHDT and YYEEEE. Trimming took 4 bases from V and 6 from J, leaving 25 bases between them. The CDR3 extends over 17 amino acids. CDR3 DNA: TGTGCCAGCAGCCCCATGACAAGTATAACCGTTTGGAAGACCCAGTACTTC. Protein product: CASSPMTSITVWKTQYF.

The chain links TRBV7-3 to TRBJ1-1; tentatively, D is TRBD1 (6 bases). The germline V gene has CDR1 SGHTA and CDR2 FQGTGA. V lost 3 bases to trimming and J lost 1 base, with 21 bases between them. CDR3 length equals 18 residues. CDR3 sequence: CASSLGSGPIQGNTEAFF. Here the CDR3 DNA reads TGTGCCAGCAGCTTGGGTAGTGGTCCTATACAGGGGAACACTGAAGCTTTCTTT.

The V call is TRBV5-1, the J call TRBJ1-1; D is ambiguous. The V end was cut by 3 bases, the J end by 6 bases, with 12 bases between. The CDR3 consists of 13 residues. Germline-derived CDR1 and CDR2 are SGHRS and YFSETQ. CDR3 sequence (DNA): TGCGCCAGCAGCTACTCCCCCGAGGCTGAAGCTTTCTTT. It encodes CASSYSPEAEAFF.

The rearrangement uses TRBV27 and TRBJ2-7; D perhaps matches TRBD2 (5 bases). Germline V gives CDR1 MNHEY, CDR2 SMNVEV (reference sequence). The CDR3 extends over 14 amino acids. V lost 6 bases, J lost 0 bases, and 12 bases lay in between. The DNA for the CDR3 is TGTGCCAGCAGGGCGACGGGGAACTCCTACGAGCAGTACTTC. This gives the protein CASRATGNSYEQYF.